The sequence of this T cell receptor beta chain was determined in a study of shared clonotypes between healthy human individuals. The table came from immunoSEQ multiplex PCR; TCRdb's copy has only in-frame clones and leaves some out. This sample carries about 100,000 clones, about 70% of them seen once, and the ten largest clones take around 24%. Germline lookup yields CDR1 SGHNT and CDR2 YYREEE (reference sequence). The CDR3 length is 13 residues. Trimming cost V 0 bases and J 3 bases, with 6 bases left between them. This clone occurred a few times. Other nucleotide sequences in the sample specify the same CDR3.

The J gene is TRBJ2-5, the V gene TRBV5-4; D is uncertain. Sequencing used memory CD8+ T cells sorted from blood. Specified subset: CD45RO+ cells pooled with CCR7-negative TemRA cells. This clonotype originated in a woman aged 25 to 39 in good health. The CDR3 spells CASSLESEETQYF. The CDR3 region has the DNA TGTGCCAGCAGCTTGGAATCGGAAGAGACCCAGTACTTC.